These 26 T cell receptor beta chains share one sample of origin, sequenced in a study of T cell repertoires in cytomegalovirus infection. TCRdb re-analysed the reads in MiXCR, keeping a single row per CDR3 protein. This table has roughly 250,000 distinct CDR3 sequences, roughly an eighth appearing once. The source material was PBMCs. These receptors were obtained from a human donor in good health (CMV status not recorded). Some clones in this sample may be carry-over from other donors' samples.

This clonotype was recorded at least ten times. The chain employs TRBV7-2 and TRBJ2-3; 8 positions agree with TRBD2. J was trimmed by 4 bases and V by 1 base; bases with no gene match: 4. CDR3 size: 15 residues. Germline V lookup: CDR1 SGHTA, CDR2 FQGNSA. This CDR3 is CASSLVGGASDTQYF. The CDR3 DNA follows: TGTGCCAGCAGCTTAGTCGGGGGGGCTTCAGATACGCAGTATTTT.

This clonotype came up many times. The chain is built from TRBV11-3 and TRBJ1-3; D unresolved. Germline V gene lookup returns CDR1 SGHNT and CDR2 YENEEA. V dropped 11 bases and J dropped 0 bases, with 14 bases sitting between them. This CDR3 comprises 14 residues. The CDR3 sequence: CARCGGYSGNTIYF. CDR3 nucleotide sequence: TGTGCCCGCTGCGGTGGATACTCTGGAAACACCATATATTTT.

The sample holds many counts of this clonotype. The rearrangement links TRBV7-8 to TRBJ1-5; TRBD1 matches at 7 bases. Germline lookup yields CDR1 SGHVS and CDR2 FQNEAQ. This CDR3 is built from 15 residues. V dropped 5 bases and J dropped 0; count of bases not matched to a gene: 4. As DNA, the CDR3 is TGTGCCAGCAGCCCTGGGACAGATAGCAATCAGCCCCAGCATTTT. Translation gives CASSPGTDSNQPQHF.

The table lists this clonotype with many counts. The chain employs TRBV10-3 and TRBJ2-1; no firm D call. The germline gives CDR1 ENHRY, CDR2 SYGVKD. The ends were cut back, 8 bases at V and 6 bases at J, with 17 bases in the middle. The length of the CDR3 is 14 residues. The CDR3 is CAISLVVDSNEQFF. The DNA for the CDR3 is TGTGCCATCTCCCTCGTTGTAGATTCCAATGAGCAGTTCTTC.

This clonotype occurred many times. The chain combines TRBV6-2 or TRBV6-3 with TRBJ2-1; D tentatively fits TRBD1 or TRBD2 (5 bases each). The ends were cut back, 8 bases at V and 2 bases at J, with 13 bases in the middle. CDR3 size: 14 residues. Germline-derived CDR1 and CDR2 are MNHEY and SVGEGT. CDR3 protein: CASHSGDPYNEQFF. The CDR3 coding sequence is TGTGCCAGCCACTCCGGGGACCCCTACAATGAGCAGTTCTTC.

The sample holds many counts of this clonotype. No DNA is shown, since the ends of the CDR3 on it are uncertain; the CDR3 is the one TCRdb lists. The chain links TRBV7-5 to TRBJ1-1. TRBV7-5 is a pseudogene segment. The CDR3 spans 16 amino acids, including both terminal residues. The chain's CDR3 is CISVPEATQRRGGAFF.

This clonotype was counted at least ten times. The chain combines TRBV7-2 with TRBJ1-1; D call uncertain. CDR1 is SGHTA and CDR2 is FQGNSA in the germline V gene. The CDR3 has 14 residues. The V end lost 3 bases, the J end lost 4 bases, and 12 bases lay between the germline ends. The CDR3 DNA reads TGTGCCAGCAGCTTTTGGGCTGGTGGCACTGAAGCTTTCTTT. Translation: CASSFWAGGTEAFF. Together with reference TRBV7-2 and TRBJ1-1, the CDR3 gives the full variable domain: GAGVSQSPSNKVTEKGKDVELRCDPISGHTALYWYRQSLGQGLEFLIYFQGNSAPDKSGLPSDRFSAERTGGSVSTLTIQRTQQEDSAVYLCASSFWAGGTEAFFGQGTRLTVV.

This clonotype was found a few times. CDR3 sequence: CASSFGQGANEQYF. The CDR3 coding sequence is TGCGCCAGCAGCTTCGGACAGGGGGCAAACGAGCAGTACTTC. The genes are TRBV5-1 and TRBJ2-7; 11 bases align to TRBD1. Germline V CDR1 and CDR2: SGHRS, YFSETQ. The CDR3 is 14 amino acids. With 2 bases clipped from V and 5 bases from J, the junction kept 3 bases outside the gene matches.

The sample holds a few counts of this clonotype. V usage is TRBV19 and J usage is TRBJ2-1, with unresolved D. Germline CDR1 reads LNHDA; CDR2 reads SQIVND (reference sequence). V was clipped by 6 bases and J by 1 base, with 10 bases between them. The CDR3 length is 14 residues. CDR3: CASSGDISYNEQFF. The CDR3 nucleotides are TGTGCCAGTAGCGGCGACATTTCCTACAATGAGCAGTTCTTC.

This clonotype was found many times. This chain joins TRBV7-2 and TRBJ2-5; TRBD2 might be the D (6 bases). Germline loops: CDR1 SGHTA, CDR2 FQGNSA. The CDR3 sequence is 17 residues long. V was pared by 5 bases and J by 5 bases, with 24 bases between. Here the CDR3 reads CASSHSGGPGAGETQYF. Written as DNA, the CDR3 is TGTGCCAGCAGCCACTCCGGGGGTCCAGGAGCCGGGGAGACCCAGTACTTC.

In this sample, this clonotype turned up many times. This chain connects TRBV7-2 to TRBJ2-5; 8 bases fit TRBD1. The V gene's germline CDR1 is SGHTA and CDR2 FQGNSA. The CDR3 runs to 15 residues. The trim removed 5 bases at V and 4 bases at J, leaving 9 bases unmatched. CDR3 protein: CASSPQGAHLETQYF. The CDR3, as DNA: TGTGCCAGCAGCCCCCAGGGGGCGCATTTAGAGACCCAGTACTTC.

This clonotype showed up many times. This chain's CDR3 is CASGGGLPGANVLTF. In DNA, the CDR3 is TGTGCTAGTGGGGGGGGCCTCCCAGGGGCCAACGTCCTGACTTTC. This chain connects TRBV12-5 to TRBJ2-6; perhaps D is TRBD1 or TRBD2 (6 bases each). V lost 6 bases to trimming and J lost 4 bases, with 13 bases between them. Germline CDR1 LGHNT, CDR2 FRNRAP. This CDR3 comprises 15 residues.

This clonotype was found a few times. This chain connects TRBV18 to TRBJ2-2; tentative D call: TRBD2 (6 bases). Trimming cost V 6 bases and J 0 bases, with 14 bases left between them. Germline V gives CDR1 KGHSH, CDR2 LQKENI. This CDR3 is 16 amino acids long. The DNA of the CDR3 is TGTGCCAGCTCTCCTCTGGCGGGATCGAACACCGGGGAGCTGTTTTTT. Amino acid sequence: CASSPLAGSNTGELFF.

This clonotype has just a few counts. This chain connects TRBV7-2 to TRBJ2-3; D may be TRBD1 (5 bases). Germline V gene lookup returns CDR1 SGHTA and CDR2 FQGNSA. Trimming pared 1 base from V and 10 bases from J, leaving 15 bases between. The CDR3 contains 14 residues. CDR3 in amino acids: CASSLDGQGMAQYF. DNA of the CDR3: TGTGCCAGCAGCTTAGACGGCCAGGGCATGGCGCAGTATTTT.

The sample holds many counts of this clonotype. The chain uses TRBV7-2 and TRBJ1-5, with D perhaps TRBD1 (6 bases). The germline V gene encodes CDR1 SGHTA and CDR2 FQGNSA. Trimming took 1 base from V and 3 from J, leaving 10 bases between them. The CDR3 spans 15 residues. In DNA form, the CDR3 reads TGTGCCAGCAGCTTAGTAGGACAGAACAATCAGCCCCAGCATTTT. It codes for CASSLVGQNNQPQHF. Combining the CDR3 with reference TRBV7-2 and TRBJ1-5 gives the whole variable domain GAGVSQSPSNKVTEKGKDVELRCDPISGHTALYWYRQSLGQGLEFLIYFQGNSAPDKSGLPSDRFSAERTGGSVSTLTIQRTQQEDSAVYLCASSLVGQNNQPQHFGDGTRLSIL.

The chain links TRBV29-1 to TRBJ2-6; D unresolved. The CDR3 covers 13 residues. Germline values: CDR1 SQVTM, CDR2 ANQGSEA. With 6 bases removed from V and 0 bases from J, the gap between germline ends came to 6 bases. CDR3 in amino acids: CSVMISGANVLTF. CDR3 nucleotides: TGCAGCGTAATGATCTCTGGGGCCAACGTCCTGACTTTC.

The V gene is TRBV19, the J gene TRBJ2-7; TRBD1 matches 8 bases. V dropped 1 base and J dropped 3; count of bases not matched to a gene: 2. Germline CDR1 and CDR2: LNHDA and SQIVND (reference sequence). The CDR3 has 14 amino acids. The CDR3 sequence is CASSIVTGGYEQYF. The CDR3 nucleotides read TGTGCCAGTAGTATAGTTACAGGGGGCTACGAGCAGTACTTC.

A few counts support this clonotype. V is TRBV20-1 and J is TRBJ1-5; D possibly corresponds to TRBD1 (5 bases). V was clipped by 3 bases and J by 0 bases, with 12 bases between them. The V gene's germline CDR1 is DFQATT and CDR2 SNEGSKA (reference sequence). This CDR3 region has 15 residues. CDR3 bases: TGCAGTGCTAGTAAATCAGGGAATAGCAATCAGCCCCAGCATTTT. Translated, it gives CSASKSGNSNQPQHF.

A remark on this clonotype: A much larger clone lies a single base off, so this may be a read error. The rearrangement uses TRBV28 and TRBJ2-1; D might be TRBD2 (5 bases). Looked up from germline, CDR1 is MDHEN and CDR2 is SYDVKM. CDR3 length: 16 amino acids. In DNA, the CDR3 is TGTGCCTGCAGTTTATCGACTATGAGCTCCTACAATGAGCAGTTCTTC. This encodes CACSLSTMSSYNEQFF.

The V gene is TRBV28, the J gene TRBJ2-1; D may be TRBD2 (5 bases). CDR3 length: 15 residues. Trimming cost V 7 bases and J 7 bases, with 20 bases left between them. The germline CDR1 and CDR2 sequences are MDHEN and SYDVKM. CDR3 residues: CASKRRTPPDNEQFF. CDR3 DNA: TGTGCCAGCAAACGCCGGACTCCTCCTGATAATGAGCAGTTCTTC. The full variable domain, its missing parts supplied by reference TRBV28 and TRBJ2-1, is DVKVTQSSRYLVKRTGEKVFLECVQDMDHENMFWYRQDPGLGLRLIYFSYDVKMKEKGDIPEGYSVSREKKERFSLILESASTNQTSMYLCASKRRTPPDNEQFFGPGTRLTVL.

The gene calls are TRBV6-1 and TRBJ2-1, with 10 bases fitting TRBD2. Germline CDR1 and CDR2: MNHNS and SASEGT. Unmatched junction bases numbered 5, after V lost 6 bases and J lost 0 bases. The CDR3 is 16 amino acids. The CDR3 nucleotides read TGTGCCAGCAGCTTCTTAGCGGGAGGCTCCTACAATGAGCAGTTCTTC. Its protein is CASSFLAGGSYNEQFF.

The chain is built from TRBV5-5 and TRBJ1-6; D gene uncertain. V was shortened by 4 bases and J by 7 bases, with 15 bases between the two germline ends. The CDR3 contains 15 residues. Per germline, CDR1 SGHKS and CDR2 YYEKEE (reference sequence). CDR3 coding DNA: TGTGCCAGCAGCCAAGGACTCGCGGGGAATTCACCCCTCCACTTT. This codes for CASSQGLAGNSPLHF.

V is TRBV19 and J is TRBJ1-1; perhaps TRBD1 as D (5 bases). Deletions cut 10 bases from V and 11 bases from J, with 26 bases between. The CDR3 spans 14 residues. The V gene's germline CDR1 is LNHDA and CDR2 SQIVND (reference sequence). The CDR3 spells CATSPSRGLGLAFF. CDR3 DNA: TGTGCCACTAGCCCCTCTCGGGGGTTGGGCCTCGCTTTCTTT.

The V gene is TRBV12-3 or TRBV12-4, the J gene TRBJ2-6; 10 nucleotides align to TRBD1. The V and J ends lost 5 bases and 4 bases, in that order; junction bases with no gene match: 8. The CDR3 runs 17 residues. The CDR3 bases are TGTGCCAGCAGTCCTCGGGACAGGGGATGGGGGGCCAACGTCCTGACTTTC. Translated: CASSPRDRGWGANVLTF.

This clonotype was picked up many times. CDR3 DNA sequence: TGTGCCATCAGCGGAGCGGGAGTACGAACAGATACGCAGTATTTT. It translates to CAISGAGVRTDTQYF. The rearrangement joins TRBV10-3 to TRBJ2-3; 8 positions agree with TRBD2. Trimming took 6 bases from V and 3 from J; bases not matched to a gene: 8. CDR1 ENHRY and CDR2 SYGVKD come from the germline V gene. CDR3 length equals 15 residues.

Only a few counts were recorded for this clonotype. The genes are TRBV6-1 and TRBJ2-5, with a tentative D call TRBD2 (6 bases). This CDR3 spans 15 amino acids. Trimming took off 4 bases at V and 1 base at J, with 13 bases between the two ends. The germline CDR1 and CDR2 sequences are MNHNS and SASEGT. The CDR3 loop is CASSASTRPQETQYF. The DNA of the CDR3 is TGTGCCAGCAGTGCCTCGACTAGACCCCAAGAGACCCAGTACTTC.